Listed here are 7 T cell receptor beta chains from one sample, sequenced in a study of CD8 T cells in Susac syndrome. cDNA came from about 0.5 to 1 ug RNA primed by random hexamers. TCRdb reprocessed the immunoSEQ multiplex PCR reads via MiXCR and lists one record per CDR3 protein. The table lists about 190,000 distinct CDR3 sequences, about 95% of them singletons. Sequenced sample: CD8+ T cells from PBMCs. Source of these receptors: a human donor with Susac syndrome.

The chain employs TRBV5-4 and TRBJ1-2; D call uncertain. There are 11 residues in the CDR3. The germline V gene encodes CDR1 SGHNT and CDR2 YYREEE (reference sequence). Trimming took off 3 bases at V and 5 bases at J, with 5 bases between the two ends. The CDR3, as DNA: TGTGCCAGCAGCTATGGTTATGGCTACACCTTC. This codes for CASSYGYGYTF.

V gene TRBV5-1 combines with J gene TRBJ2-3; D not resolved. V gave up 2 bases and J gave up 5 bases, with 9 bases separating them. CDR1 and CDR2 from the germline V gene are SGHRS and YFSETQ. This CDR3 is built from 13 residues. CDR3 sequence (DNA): TGCGCCAGCAGCTTACCGACGGTAGATACGCAGTATTTT. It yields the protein CASSLPTVDTQYF.

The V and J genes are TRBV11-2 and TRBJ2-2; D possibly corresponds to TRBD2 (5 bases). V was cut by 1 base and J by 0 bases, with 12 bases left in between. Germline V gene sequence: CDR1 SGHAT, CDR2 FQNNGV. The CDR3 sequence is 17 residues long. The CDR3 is CASSLVPREANTGELFF. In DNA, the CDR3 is TGTGCCAGCAGCTTAGTACCCCGGGAAGCGAACACCGGGGAGCTGTTTTTT.

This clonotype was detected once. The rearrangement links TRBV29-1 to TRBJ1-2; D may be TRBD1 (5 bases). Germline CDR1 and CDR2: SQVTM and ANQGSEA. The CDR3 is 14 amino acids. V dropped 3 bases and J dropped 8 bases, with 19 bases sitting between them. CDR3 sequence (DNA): TGCAGCGTTGACGCAAAAGGCTCTTCAGGGGGCTACACCTTC. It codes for CSVDAKGSSGGYTF.

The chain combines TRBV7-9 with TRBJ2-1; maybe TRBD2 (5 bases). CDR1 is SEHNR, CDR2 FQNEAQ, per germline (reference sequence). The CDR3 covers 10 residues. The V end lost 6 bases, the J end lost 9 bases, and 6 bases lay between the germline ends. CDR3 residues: CASRGSEQFF. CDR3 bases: TGTGCCAGCAGAGGGAGTGAGCAGTTCTTC.

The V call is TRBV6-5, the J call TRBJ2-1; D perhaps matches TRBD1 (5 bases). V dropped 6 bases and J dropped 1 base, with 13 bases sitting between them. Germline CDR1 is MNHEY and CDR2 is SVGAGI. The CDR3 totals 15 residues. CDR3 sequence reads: CASRSTDMSYNEQFF. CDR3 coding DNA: TGTGCCAGCAGATCAACGGACATGTCCTACAATGAGCAGTTCTTC.

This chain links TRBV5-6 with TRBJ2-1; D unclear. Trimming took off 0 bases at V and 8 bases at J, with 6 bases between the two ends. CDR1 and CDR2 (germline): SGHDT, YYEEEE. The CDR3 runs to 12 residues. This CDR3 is CASSLVPHEQFF. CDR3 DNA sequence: TGTGCCAGCAGCTTGGTTCCCCATGAGCAGTTCTTC.